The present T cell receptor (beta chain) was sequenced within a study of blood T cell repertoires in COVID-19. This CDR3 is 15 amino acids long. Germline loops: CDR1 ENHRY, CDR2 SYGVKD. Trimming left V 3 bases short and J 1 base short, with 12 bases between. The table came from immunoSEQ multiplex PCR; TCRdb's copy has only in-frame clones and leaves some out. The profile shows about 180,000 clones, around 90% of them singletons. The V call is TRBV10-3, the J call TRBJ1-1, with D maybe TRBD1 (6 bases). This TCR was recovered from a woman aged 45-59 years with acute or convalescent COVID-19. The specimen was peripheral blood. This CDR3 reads CAISESGAQNTEAFF. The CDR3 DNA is TGTGCCATCAGTGAATCAGGGGCGCAGAACACTGAAGCTTTCTTT.